Each of the 32 T cell receptor beta chains below was sequenced from the same sample in a study of cytomegalovirus exposure and HLA in healthy donors. The study ran its PCR with 60 Vbeta and 13 Jbeta primers. The method was immunoSEQ multiplex PCR; TCRdb's version includes in-frame clones alone and lacks a portion of them. Among about 77,000 clones listed, over 60% were seen once. Sequencing was done on a sample of PBMCs. The receptors come from a man aged 35 to 55 in good health and CMV-seronegative.

The V and J genes are TRBV5-4 and TRBJ2-7; 7 bases map to TRBD2. Trimming at V came to 0 bases and at J to 6 bases, leaving 9 bases not matched to a gene. In germline, CDR1 is SGHNT, CDR2 YYREEE (reference sequence). The CDR3 length is 15 residues. DNA for the CDR3: TGTGCCAGCAGCTTGGGGGTGGCGGGAGTGCTCGAGCAGTACTTC. It specifies CASSLGVAGVLEQYF.

This chain uses TRBV7-3 with TRBJ1-2; the D gene is possibly TRBD1 (5 bases). Germline V gives CDR1 SGHTA, CDR2 FQGTGA. Trimming took 7 bases from V and 1 from J, leaving 22 bases between them. The CDR3 spans 17 residues. In DNA form, the CDR3 reads TGTGCCAGCACCCTAACGATAGGGGCCGGGGGTAACTATGGCTACACCTTC. Protein: CASTLTIGAGGNYGYTF.

The chain joins TRBV7-8 to TRBJ2-3, with D perhaps matching TRBD1 (5 bases). Trimming took 6 bases from V and 0 from J, leaving 16 bases between them. CDR1 is SGHVS and CDR2 is FQNEAQ in the germline V gene. The CDR3 contains 16 residues. For the CDR3, the DNA is TGTGCCAGCAGACCAGCCAGGGCCTCTAGCACAGATACGCAGTATTTT. Amino acid sequence: CASRPARASSTDTQYF.

V is TRBV27 and J is TRBJ1-1, with a possible D match to TRBD1 (6 bases). CDR3 size: 14 residues. Trimming removed 5 bases from V and 2 bases from J, with 12 bases in between. Germline V gene sequence: CDR1 MNHEY, CDR2 SMNVEV (reference sequence). The CDR3 here is CASSPLDRNTEAFF. The CDR3, as DNA: TGTGCCAGCAGTCCTCTGGACAGAAACACTGAAGCTTTCTTT.

The gene calls are TRBV6-6 and TRBJ1-1, with 8 bases that match TRBD1. This CDR3 comprises 14 residues. Germline V gene sequence: CDR1 MNHNY, CDR2 SVGAGI (reference sequence). Germline trimming cut 3 bases from V and 8 bases from J; bases unmatched to any gene: 8. The CDR3 nucleotides read TGTGCCAGCAGTTATAGGACAGGGACTTCAGAAGCTTTCTTT. Its protein is CASSYRTGTSEAFF.

CDR3 region: CASRRTGGGEKLFF. The CDR3 bases are TGTGCCAGCAGGAGGACAGGGGGCGGTGAAAAACTGTTTTTT. The rearrangement joins TRBV28 to TRBJ1-4, with TRBD1 matching 11 bases. Looked up from germline, CDR1 is MDHEN and CDR2 is SYDVKM. CDR3 length: 14 residues. The junction had 4 bases not matched to a gene; V was cut back by 6 bases and J by 7 bases. The variable domain in full, completed from reference TRBV28 and TRBJ1-4, reads DVKVTQSSRYLVKRTGEKVFLECVQDMDHENMFWYRQDPGLGLRLIYFSYDVKMKEKGDIPEGYSVSREKKERFSLILESASTNQTSMYLCASRRTGGGEKLFFGSGTQLSVL.

The rearrangement links TRBV7-2 to TRBJ2-7; the D gene is possibly TRBD2 (5 bases). V gave up 1 base and J gave up 3 bases, with 10 bases separating them. The CDR3 runs to 14 residues. Germline CDR1 and CDR2: SGHTA and FQGNSA. The CDR3 spells CASSLGSGVYEQYF. For the CDR3, the DNA is TGTGCCAGCAGCTTAGGGTCCGGGGTCTACGAGCAGTACTTC.

CDR3 sequence (DNA): TGTGCCAGCAGTGATCAAGGGCCGGGGACTGAAGCTTTCTTT. Translation: CASSDQGPGTEAFF. The V and J genes are TRBV6-1 and TRBJ1-1, with D uncertain. Trimming removed 3 bases from V and 5 bases from J, with 13 bases in between. In germline, CDR1 is MNHNS, CDR2 SASEGT. This CDR3 is 14 amino acids long.

The chain employs TRBV7-2 and TRBJ1-3, with D uncertain. Trimming took 3 bases from V and 0 from J, leaving 15 bases between them. The germline CDR1 and CDR2 sequences are SGHTA and FQGNSA. This CDR3 contains 17 residues. CDR3 region: CASSFILERNSGNTIYF. The CDR3 region has the DNA TGTGCCAGCAGCTTTATTCTGGAGAGAAACTCTGGAAACACCATATATTTT.

V is TRBV5-4 and J is TRBJ2-7; D is perhaps TRBD2 (6 bases). This CDR3 region has 14 residues. Germline-derived CDR1 and CDR2 are SGHNT and YYREEE (reference sequence). Trimming left V 4 bases short and J 4 bases short, with 15 bases between. The CDR3 loop is CASSIRGMGYEQYF. CDR3 nucleotide sequence: TGTGCCAGCAGCATACGGGGGATGGGATACGAGCAGTACTTC.

V is TRBV6-1 and J is TRBJ2-1; TRBD2 agrees at 12 bases. The V gene's germline CDR1 is MNHNS and CDR2 SASEGT. J gave up 4 bases and V 3 bases, and 1 base lay outside the gene matches. The CDR3 is made up of 15 amino acids. This CDR3 reads CASSDLAGGYNEQFF. The CDR3 coding sequence is TGTGCCAGCAGTGACCTAGCGGGAGGGTACAATGAGCAGTTCTTC.

CDR3 bases: TGCGCCAGCAGCCCCTATCGGCAGGGTCCCTACGAGCAGTACTTC. It yields the protein CASSPYRQGPYEQYF. The chain employs TRBV4-3 and TRBJ2-7; a possible D gene is TRBD1 (5 bases). CDR3 length equals 15 residues. CDR1 is LGHNA, CDR2 YSLEER, per germline. Trimming left V 4 bases short and J 2 bases short, with 15 bases between.

The chain couples TRBV19 to TRBJ2-5, with TRBD2 matching over 9 bases. The CDR3 consists of 16 residues. Germline V lookup: CDR1 LNHDA, CDR2 SQIVND (reference sequence). V was pared by 2 bases and J by 1 base, with 5 bases of the junction left unmatched. This CDR3 reads CASSIKAGGRQETQYF. Here the CDR3 DNA reads TGTGCCAGTAGTATAAAGGCGGGAGGGCGCCAAGAGACCCAGTACTTC.

The chain uses TRBV25-1 and TRBJ1-4, with TRBD1 identical over 8 bases. V dropped 9 bases and J dropped 4; count of bases not matched to a gene: 13. Germline V gene sequence: CDR1 MGHDK, CDR2 SYGVNS. The CDR3 covers 16 residues. CDR3 nucleotides: TGTGCCAGTGGACAGGGTTCTCGGCCTAGTAATGAAAAACTGTTTTTT. Amino acid sequence: CASGQGSRPSNEKLFF. The variable domain in full, with the rest retrieved from reference TRBV25-1 and TRBJ1-4, is EADIYQTPRYLVIGTGKKITLECSQTMGHDKMYWYQQDPGMELHLIHYSYGVNSTEKGDLSSESTVSRIRTEHFPLTLESARPSHTSQYLCASGQGSRPSNEKLFFGSGTQLSVL.

V gene TRBV30 combines with J gene TRBJ2-2; 13 bases are shared with TRBD2. The junction had 9 bases not matched to a gene; V was cut back by 4 bases and J by 7 bases. This CDR3 is built from 16 residues. The germline V gene has CDR1 GTSNPN and CDR2 SVGIG (reference sequence). CDR3 region: CAWNLGLAGVYGELFF. DNA of the CDR3: TGTGCCTGGAACCTCGGACTAGCGGGAGTGTACGGGGAGCTGTTTTTT.

The chain has TRBV5-1 and TRBJ2-5, with D possibly being TRBD2 (5 bases). Trimming took off 4 bases at V and 4 bases at J, with 14 bases between the two ends. This CDR3 is 14 amino acids long. Per germline, CDR1 SGHRS and CDR2 YFSETQ. This chain's CDR3 is CASSREGSRETQYF. The DNA for the CDR3 is TGCGCCAGCAGCCGGGAAGGGAGCCGAGAGACCCAGTACTTC.

This clone has a handful of counts. The chain recombines TRBV6-4 with TRBJ1-1, with 7 bases aligning to TRBD1. Germline lookup yields CDR1 MRHNA and CDR2 SNTAGT. V dropped 4 bases and J dropped 7; count of bases not matched to a gene: 9. The CDR3 runs to 14 residues. This CDR3 reads CASSAGTATDEAFF. Here the CDR3 DNA reads TGTGCCAGCAGTGCGGGGACAGCTACTGATGAAGCTTTCTTT.

CDR3 DNA: TGTGCCAGCAGCTTAGAGTCGGTTTCAGGTGAAGCTTTCTTT. Its protein is CASSLESVSGEAFF. J is TRBJ1-1 and V is TRBV7-8; D unclear. CDR3 length: 14 amino acids. Germline V gene lookup returns CDR1 SGHVS and CDR2 FQNEAQ. V was cut by 1 base and J by 7 bases, with 13 bases left in between.

V gene TRBV19 combines with J gene TRBJ2-1; 14 bases agree with TRBD2. CDR1 is LNHDA and CDR2 is SQIVND in the germline V gene (reference sequence). There are 17 residues in the CDR3. Trimming took 5 bases from V and 3 from J; bases not matched to a gene: 6. The chain's CDR3 is CASSAGLAGVGYNEQFF. CDR3 nucleotide sequence: TGTGCCAGTAGTGCGGGACTAGCGGGAGTTGGCTACAATGAGCAGTTCTTC.

V and J are TRBV11-2 and TRBJ2-3; 7 nucleotides match TRBD2. V was pared by 0 bases and J by 7 bases, with 4 bases of the junction left unmatched. Germline V gives CDR1 SGHAT, CDR2 FQNNGV. This CDR3 region has 14 residues. The DNA for the CDR3 is TGTGCCAGCAGCTTAGATCTGGGGACTAATACGCAGTATTTT. Translated: CASSLDLGTNTQYF.

This clone was seen a handful of times. The chain is built from TRBV27 and TRBJ2-5, with D possibly TRBD2 on 6 matching bases. The CDR3 extends over 13 amino acids. The germline CDR1 and CDR2 sequences are MNHEY and SMNVEV (reference sequence). The V end lost 4 bases, the J end lost 4 bases, and 10 bases lay between the germline ends. The DNA for the CDR3 is TGTGCCAGCAGTTCGACTAGGACAGAGACCCAGTACTTC. It codes for CASSSTRTETQYF.

The chain links TRBV30 to TRBJ1-5, with 7 bases identical to TRBD1. Germline CDR1 reads GTSNPN; CDR2 reads SVGIG (reference sequence). The CDR3 runs to 14 residues. J lost 7 bases, V lost 2 bases, and 8 bases had no gene match. CDR3 nucleotide sequence: TGTGCCTGGAGTCGCGGGGACAGAAAGCAGCCCCAGCATTTT. This codes for CAWSRGDRKQPQHF.

The rearrangement links TRBV5-1 to TRBJ2-7; 8 positions match TRBD1. The CDR3 has 17 amino acids. Germline lookup yields CDR1 SGHRS and CDR2 YFSETQ. The J segment lost 3 bases and the V segment lost 0 bases, leaving 11 bases of the junction unmatched. CDR3: CASSLVSTGTGYYEQYF. The CDR3 nucleotides are TGCGCCAGCAGCTTGGTTTCAACCGGGACAGGTTACTACGAGCAGTACTTC.

The chain is built from TRBV14 and TRBJ1-2; possible D gene TRBD1, 6 bases. Germline values: CDR1 SGHDN, CDR2 FVKESK. The length of the CDR3 is 15 residues. Trimming stripped 0 bases from V and 3 bases from J, with 11 bases between. CDR3 bases: TGTGCCAGCAGCCAAGAAATCCAGGGGTACTATGGCTACACCTTC. Amino acid sequence: CASSQEIQGYYGYTF.

The chain links TRBV5-1 to TRBJ2-2, with a weak D call TRBD1 (6 bases). The V and J ends lost 4 bases and 7 bases respectively, with 11 bases between them. This CDR3 contains 13 residues. Germline V CDR1 and CDR2: SGHRS, YFSETQ. CDR3 sequence reads: CASSLRGGGELFF. CDR3 in DNA: TGCGCCAGCAGCCTCCGAGGGGGCGGGGAGCTGTTTTTT.

This clone has only a few counts. V is TRBV25-1 and J is TRBJ2-5; 9 bases line up with TRBD2. Germline CDR1 is MGHDK and CDR2 is SYGVNS. The CDR3 covers 15 residues. V shed 2 bases and J 11 bases; nucleotides not matched to a gene: 12. The CDR3 DNA sequence: TGTGCCAGCAGTGAAACGGCTAGCGGGACCTATCGACAGTACTTC. Amino acids: CASSETASGTYRQYF.

The rearrangement joins TRBV30 to TRBJ2-7, with 8 nucleotides matching TRBD1. V lost 5 bases and J lost 3; bases outside the gene matches: 6. The V gene's germline CDR1 is GTSNPN and CDR2 SVGIG (reference sequence). This CDR3 region has 13 residues. The CDR3 loop is CAWGRQGIYEQYF. The CDR3 DNA reads as TGTGCCTGGGGAAGACAGGGGATCTACGAGCAGTACTTC.

J is TRBJ2-5 and V is TRBV5-1, with TRBD1 as a possible D gene (6 bases). This CDR3 comprises 13 residues. V dropped 5 bases and J dropped 5 bases, with 13 bases sitting between them. Germline V gives CDR1 SGHRS, CDR2 YFSETQ. This CDR3 reads CASSQGLRETQYF. As DNA, the CDR3 is TGCGCCAGCAGTCAGGGGTTAAGGGAGACCCAGTACTTC.

The CDR3 DNA reads TGTGCCAGCAGTTTCGTTCCGGGACAGTCGTACACTGAAGCTTTCTTT. This sequence encodes CASSFVPGQSYTEAFF. The chain couples TRBV28 to TRBJ1-1, with 7 bases identical to TRBD1. There are 16 residues in the CDR3. The trim removed 3 bases at V and 3 bases at J, leaving 10 bases unmatched. From germline, CDR1 is MDHEN and CDR2 SYDVKM.

This chain links TRBV19 with TRBJ1-3; 9 bases match TRBD1. CDR1 is LNHDA and CDR2 is SQIVND in the germline V gene (reference sequence). The CDR3 loop spans 14 amino acids. Trimming removed 7 bases from V and 5 bases from J; junction bases left unmatched: 6. The CDR3: CASNPTGGRNTIYF. Here the CDR3 DNA reads TGTGCCAGTAATCCGACAGGGGGGAGAAACACCATATATTTT.

V is TRBV5-8 and J is TRBJ2-5, with TRBD1 matching 11 bases. Unmatched junction bases numbered 11, after V lost 0 bases and J lost 1 base. This CDR3 has 19 residues. Germline assignment: CDR1 SGHTS and CDR2 YDEGEE. The CDR3 is CASSLAYRDRGTIQETQYF. The CDR3 nucleotides read TGTGCCAGCAGCTTGGCTTACCGGGACAGGGGGACGATCCAAGAGACCCAGTACTTC.

This clone has only a few counts. Germline is not matched at one junction end, which may reflect a read error. The genes are TRBV7-9 and TRBJ2-7, with a weak D call TRBD1 (6 bases). The CDR3 contains 16 residues. Germline V CDR1 and CDR2: SEHNR, FQNEAQ (reference sequence). The CDR3 bases are TGTTCCAGCAGCTCCGCCGGACAGTACAGCTCCTACGAGCAGTACTTC. Protein sequence: CSSSSAGQYSSYEQYF. The variable domain in full, with the rest retrieved from reference TRBV7-9 and TRBJ2-7, is DTGVSQNPRHKITKRGQNVTFRCDPISEHNRLYWYRQTLGQGPEFLTYFQNEAQLEKSRLLSDRFSAERPKGSFSTLEIQRTEQGDSAMYLCSSSSAGQYSSYEQYFGPGTRLTVT.